This record covers a single TCR beta chain. Its antigen is unknown. The data were obtained in a study of OX40 agonist ivuxolimab in advanced cancers. Study conclusions and caveats: CD8+ T cells averaged more expanded clones than CD4+.

Assay: immunoSEQ multiplex PCR; the TCRdb copy retains only in-frame clones and omits some. The sample yields roughly 63,000 clones, roughly nine tenths seen once. The germline V and J ends were trimmed by 1 base and 4 bases, with 8 bases remaining between them. CDR1 and CDR2 from the germline V gene are SGHVS and FQNEAQ. The CDR3 is 15 residues long. This TCR was sampled from an adult with an advanced solid tumor such as melanoma, head and neck, liver or kidney cancer. V gene TRBV7-8 combines with J gene TRBJ2-6; a possible D gene is TRBD1 (6 bases). The starting material was CD4+ or CD8+ T cells sorted from blood, obtained in a trial of the OX40 agonist ivuxolimab. The chain's CDR3 is CASSLGGTGANVLTF. Written as DNA, the CDR3 is TGTGCCAGCAGCTTAGGGGGGACAGGGGCCAACGTCCTGACTTTC.